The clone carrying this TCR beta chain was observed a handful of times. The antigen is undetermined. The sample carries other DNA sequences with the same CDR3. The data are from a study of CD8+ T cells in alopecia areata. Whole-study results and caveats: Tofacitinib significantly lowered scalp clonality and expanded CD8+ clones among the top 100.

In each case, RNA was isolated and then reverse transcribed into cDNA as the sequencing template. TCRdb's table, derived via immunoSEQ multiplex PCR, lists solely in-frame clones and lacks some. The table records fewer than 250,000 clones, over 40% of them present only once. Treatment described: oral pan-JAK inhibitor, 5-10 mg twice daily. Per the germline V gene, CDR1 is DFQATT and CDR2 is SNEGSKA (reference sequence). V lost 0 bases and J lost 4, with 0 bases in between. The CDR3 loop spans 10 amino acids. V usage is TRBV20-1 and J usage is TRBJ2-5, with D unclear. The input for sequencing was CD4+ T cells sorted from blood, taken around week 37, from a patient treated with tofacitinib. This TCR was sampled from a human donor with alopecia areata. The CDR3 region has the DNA TGCAGTGCTAGAGAAGAGACCCAGTACTTC. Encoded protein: CSAREETQYF.